These 8 T cell receptor beta chains originate from one sample sequenced in a study of blood T cell repertoires in COVID-19. The method was immunoSEQ multiplex PCR; TCRdb's version includes in-frame clones alone and lacks a portion of them. The sample holds approximately 150,000 clones, roughly nine tenths seen once. The source material was peripheral blood. The source of these receptors is a woman in her sixties or seventies with acute or convalescent COVID-19.

V and J are TRBV19 and TRBJ1-3; tentative D call: TRBD1 (6 bases). The CDR3 covers 16 residues. V gave up 4 bases and J gave up 0 bases, with 13 bases separating them. Per germline, CDR1 LNHDA and CDR2 SQIVND (reference sequence). The CDR3 is CASSKDRPVSGNTIYF. CDR3 bases: TGTGCCAGTAGTAAAGACAGGCCGGTCTCTGGAAACACCATATATTTT.

V and J are TRBV10-2 and TRBJ1-1; 7 nucleotides align to TRBD1. The V gene end was trimmed by 5 bases and the J gene end by 8 bases; junction bases not matched to a gene: 5. The CDR3 runs to 12 residues. In germline, CDR1 is WSHSY, CDR2 SAAADI. The CDR3 DNA reads as TGCGCCAGCAGTCAAGGGACAGTCGAAGCTTTCTTT. Protein product: CASSQGTVEAFF.

Note on this clone: Other DNA sequences within the sample encode an identical CDR3. The chain links TRBV18 to TRBJ1-5, with 7 bases lining up with TRBD1. Per the germline V gene, CDR1 is KGHSH and CDR2 is LQKENI. This CDR3 contains 15 residues. The junction had 5 bases not matched to a gene; V was cut back by 0 bases and J by 6 bases. The CDR3 bases are TGTGCCAGCTCACCACCAGGGCAGGGGGGTCAGCCCCAGCATTTT. This gives the protein CASSPPGQGGQPQHF.

The chain has TRBV6-6 and TRBJ1-1; D possibly corresponds to TRBD1 (6 bases). V was clipped by 7 bases and J by 1 base, with 22 bases between them. CDR3 size: 17 residues. Germline V lookup: CDR1 MNHNY, CDR2 SVGAGI (reference sequence). The CDR3: CASTRSPGVRGNTEAFF. The CDR3 region has the DNA TGTGCCAGCACTCGATCCCCAGGGGTCCGGGGGAACACTGAAGCTTTCTTT.

The CDR3 DNA follows: TGTGCCAGCAGCAAAGCGGGAGCTTTCACCGGGGAGCTGTTTTTT. Protein: CASSKAGAFTGELFF. The gene calls are TRBV9 and TRBJ2-2; 8 bases align to TRBD2. Germline V gene data show CDR1 as SGDLS and CDR2 as YYNGEE. With V trimmed by 4 bases and J by 4 bases, 6 bases remained unmatched. The CDR3 loop spans 15 amino acids.

The chain carries TRBV28 and TRBJ1-2; D call uncertain. This CDR3 is 11 amino acids long. Germline lookup yields CDR1 MDHEN and CDR2 SYDVKM. The CDR3 DNA reads TGTGGAGCCGGTCGGGTCTATGGCTACACCTTC. Protein product: CGAGRVYGYTF.

This clone has more than one count but fewer than ten. This chain uses TRBV12-3 or TRBV12-4 with TRBJ1-2; TRBD1 might be the D (5 bases). This CDR3 is built from 12 residues. Trimming stripped 6 bases from V and 7 bases from J, with 12 bases between. This CDR3 is CASRGVGPGYTF. CDR3 DNA: TGTGCCAGCAGAGGGGTAGGTCCTGGCTACACCTTC.

The V call is TRBV5-5, the J call TRBJ2-7, with TRBD1 identical over 9 bases. This CDR3 has 16 residues. The trim removed 3 bases at V and 4 bases at J, leaving 11 bases unmatched. Germline assignment: CDR1 SGHKS and CDR2 YYEKEE (reference sequence). The CDR3 spells CASSSRTGTGPYEQYF. CDR3 nucleotides: TGTGCCAGCAGCTCCCGAACCGGGACAGGGCCTTACGAGCAGTACTTC.